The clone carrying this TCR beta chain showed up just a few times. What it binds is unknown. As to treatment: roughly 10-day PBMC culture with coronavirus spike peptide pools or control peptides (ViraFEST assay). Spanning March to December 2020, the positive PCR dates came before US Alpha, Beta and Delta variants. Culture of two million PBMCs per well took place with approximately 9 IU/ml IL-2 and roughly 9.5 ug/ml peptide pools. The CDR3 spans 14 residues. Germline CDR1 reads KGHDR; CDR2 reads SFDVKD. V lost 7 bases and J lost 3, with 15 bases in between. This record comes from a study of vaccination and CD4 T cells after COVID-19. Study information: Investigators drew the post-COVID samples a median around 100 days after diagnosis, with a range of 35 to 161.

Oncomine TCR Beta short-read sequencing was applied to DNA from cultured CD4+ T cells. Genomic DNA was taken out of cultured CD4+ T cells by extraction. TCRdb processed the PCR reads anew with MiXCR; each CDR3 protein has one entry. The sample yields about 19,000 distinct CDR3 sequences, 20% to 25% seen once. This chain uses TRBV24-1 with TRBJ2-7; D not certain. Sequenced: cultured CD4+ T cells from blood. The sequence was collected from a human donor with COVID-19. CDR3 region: CATRGGVENYEQYF. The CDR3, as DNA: TGTGCCACCAGGGGTGGGGTAGAGAACTACGAGCAGTACTTC.